Included here is one T cell receptor (beta chain) sequence, with context. The antigen remains undetermined. Trimming at V came to 2 bases and at J to 8 bases, leaving 10 bases not matched to a gene. This CDR3 comprises 16 residues. Germline V CDR1 and CDR2: MNHEY, SVGAGI. This sample is drawn from a study of post-analysis software for immune sequencing data. Study observations and caveats: TRBV5-6, TRBV5-1 and TRBV20-1 were among five TRBV segments more frequent in patients than controls. Samples from a shared batch, those prepared together, strongly co-clustered by F measure.

Unique molecular identifiers were present in the TCR beta cDNA libraries. There were roughly 0.95 to 10 million T cells, and approximately 480,000 cDNA molecules came from them. MiXCR, applied by TCRdb to the PCR reads, yields one record per CDR3 protein. The sample yields 350,000 to 500,000 distinct CDR3 sequences, approximately 42% seen once. The chain combines TRBV6-5 with TRBJ2-1, with 9 positions matching TRBD2. The source of this sequence is a girl aged 2 to 9 with multiple sclerosis. Sequenced material: blood. The chain's CDR3 is CASSYPTAGGRDEQFF. CDR3 sequence (DNA): TGTGCCAGCAGTTACCCTACCGCGGGGGGGCGGGATGAGCAGTTCTTC.